Below, one TCR beta chain is given with its context. The antigen is not known. This sample was taken from a study of T-cell reconstitution after alpha-beta-depleted transplantation in children. Study-wide points: A year had passed since transplant, and T-cell counts and diversity by then came mostly from newly produced T cells. Several hundred expanded graft clones reportedly gave rise to the alpha-beta T cells present about two months after transplant. The origin of high day-60 TCRbeta diversity in some patients lay in surviving recipient T cells and thymic progenitors.

Unique molecular identifiers tagged the TCRbeta library. TCRdb called the PCR reads again in MiXCR, with one record for every CDR3 protein. Of about 870,000 distinct CDR3 sequences in the sample, roughly 15% were seen once. V lost 2 bases and J lost 3; bases outside the gene matches: 5. The CDR3 contains 16 residues. CDR1 KGHDR and CDR2 SFDVKD come from the germline V gene. This clonotype originated in a male patient aged 5 to 17 who had a stem cell transplant for acute lymphoblastic leukemia, so the T cells may come from the graft donor. V usage is TRBV24-1 and J usage is TRBJ2-2; 7 bases map to TRBD2. Sample: PBMCs, mostly from graft donor cells, taken 360 days after TCRalphabeta/CD19-depleted stem cell transplant. The DNA for the CDR3 is TGTGCCACCAGTGATTCCTACGCGGGAGACACCGGGGAGCTGTTTTTT. Protein: CATSDSYAGDTGELFF.